The 8 T cell receptor beta chains below all came from one sample that was sequenced in a study of OX40 agonist ivuxolimab in advanced cancers. Only in-frame clones appear in the TCRdb table, and some are missing; sequencing was by immunoSEQ multiplex PCR. The sample includes 50,000 to 70,000 clones, about 90% seen only once; the top ten take 3% to 4.5%. This specimen was CD4+ or CD8+ T cells sorted from blood, taken in a trial of the OX40 agonist ivuxolimab. These receptors came from an adult with an advanced solid tumor such as melanoma, head and neck, liver or kidney cancer.

This chain joins TRBV29-1 and TRBJ2-7, with 7 bases aligning to TRBD1. The V gene's germline CDR1 is SQVTM and CDR2 ANQGSEA. The length of the CDR3 is 12 residues. The junction had 6 bases not matched to a gene; V was cut back by 4 bases and J by 6 bases. In DNA, the CDR3 is TGCAGCGTTGTTCATCCAGGGGGCGAGCAGTACTTC. Protein: CSVVHPGGEQYF.

The rearrangement joins TRBV11-3 to TRBJ2-1; D is perhaps TRBD1 or TRBD2 (5 bases each). From germline, CDR1 is SGHNT and CDR2 YENEEA. CDR3 length equals 13 residues. V was clipped by 5 bases and J by 7 bases, with 12 bases between them. CDR3 in amino acids: CASSTRGRNEQFF. CDR3 coding DNA: TGTGCCAGCAGCACGAGGGGACGGAATGAGCAGTTCTTC.

This sequence joins TRBV7-9 and TRBJ1-5; D remains unclear. The ends were cut back, 5 bases at V and 4 bases at J, with 12 bases in the middle. Looked up from germline, CDR1 is SEHNR and CDR2 is FQNEAQ (reference sequence). The CDR3 length is 14 residues. This chain's CDR3 is CASSLSVENQPQHF. Written as DNA, the CDR3 is TGTGCCAGCAGCCTCTCCGTGGAAAATCAGCCCCAGCATTTT.

The rearrangement uses TRBV27 and TRBJ1-6, with D perhaps matching TRBD1 (5 bases). This CDR3 spans 13 amino acids. Trimming shortened V by 3 bases and J by 9 bases, and 9 bases separated the two germline ends. CDR1 is MNHEY and CDR2 is SMNVEV in the germline V gene (reference sequence). For the CDR3, the DNA is TGTGCCAGCAGTTTGGGGGGGTTTTCACCCCTCCACTTT. Translation: CASSLGGFSPLHF.

The chain employs TRBV13 and TRBJ2-7; 9 nucleotides align to TRBD2. The V and J ends lost 0 bases and 3 bases, in that order; junction bases with no gene match: 3. CDR1 is PRHDT and CDR2 is FYEKMQ in the germline V gene (reference sequence). This CDR3 has 15 residues. The CDR3 spells CASSLGPREGYEQYF. In nucleotides, the CDR3 is TGTGCCAGCAGCTTAGGCCCGCGGGAGGGCTACGAGCAGTACTTC.

This chain joins TRBV5-8 and TRBJ2-1; 7 bases fit TRBD1. This CDR3 is built from 13 residues. Trimming removed 1 base from V and 7 bases from J; junction bases left unmatched: 2. Germline CDR1 is SGHTS and CDR2 is YDEGEE. The CDR3 here is CASSLSTGNEQFF. CDR3 in DNA: TGTGCCAGCAGCTTGTCGACAGGGAATGAGCAGTTCTTC.

On this clone itself: Other DNA sequences in this sample translate to the same CDR3. The gene calls are TRBV19 and TRBJ2-7; 8 bases line up with TRBD1. The CDR3 length is 14 residues. Germline trimming cut 3 bases from V and 2 bases from J; bases unmatched to any gene: 3. In germline, CDR1 is LNHDA, CDR2 SQIVND (reference sequence). The CDR3 reads CASSIGTGAYEQYF. The CDR3 nucleotides read TGTGCCAGTAGTATTGGGACAGGAGCCTACGAGCAGTACTTC.

This chain connects TRBV27 to TRBJ2-2; the D gene could be TRBD1 or TRBD2 (6 bases each). CDR3 length: 14 amino acids. Trimming stripped 2 bases from V and 7 bases from J, with 11 bases between. The V gene's germline CDR1 is MNHEY and CDR2 SMNVEV (reference sequence). This CDR3 reads CASSLRGGIGELFF. In DNA, the CDR3 is TGTGCCAGCAGTTTAAGAGGGGGGATCGGGGAGCTGTTTTTT.